The source of this T cell receptor beta chain is a study of cytomegalovirus exposure and HLA in healthy donors. Primers: 60 Vbeta forward and 13 Jbeta reverse. Produced via immunoSEQ multiplex PCR; TCRdb's table is partial and in-frame only. Of approximately 140,000 clones listed, over 75% are singletons. V was cut by 4 bases and J by 7 bases, with 8 bases left in between. The CDR3 length is 13 residues. CDR1 is SEHNR and CDR2 is FQNEAQ in the germline V gene (reference sequence). Sequencing was carried out using PBMCs. The clonotype originates from a man between 40 and 49 years old in good health and CMV-seronegative. The V gene is TRBV7-9, the J gene TRBJ1-6; D is uncertain. The CDR3 nucleotides read TGTGCCAGCAGCTCAGGAGGGAATTCACCCCTCCACTTT. Translating it yields CASSSGGNSPLHF.